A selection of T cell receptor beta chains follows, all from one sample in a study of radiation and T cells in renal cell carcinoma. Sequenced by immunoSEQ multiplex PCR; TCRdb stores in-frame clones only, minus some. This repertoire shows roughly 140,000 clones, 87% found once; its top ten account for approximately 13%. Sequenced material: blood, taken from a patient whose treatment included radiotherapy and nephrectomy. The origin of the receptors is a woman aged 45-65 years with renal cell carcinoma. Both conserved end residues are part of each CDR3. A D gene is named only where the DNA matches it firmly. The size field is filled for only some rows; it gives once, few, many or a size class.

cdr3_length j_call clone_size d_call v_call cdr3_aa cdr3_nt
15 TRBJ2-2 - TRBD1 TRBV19 CASSIRQGQTGELFF TGTGCCAGTAGTATACGACAGGGGCAAACCGGGGAGCTGTTTTTT
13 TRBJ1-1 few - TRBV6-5 CASSYFGGTEAFF TGTGCCAGCAGTTATTTCGGGGGAACTGAAGCTTTCTTT
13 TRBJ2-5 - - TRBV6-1 CASSAQGRETQYF TGTGCCAGCAGTGCACAGGGAAGAGAGACCCAGTACTTC
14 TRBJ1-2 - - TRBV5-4 CASHRTGVFYGYTF TGTGCCAGCCATCGGACGGGAGTGTTCTATGGCTACACCTTC
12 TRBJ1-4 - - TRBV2 CASSPGGAKLFF TGTGCCAGCAGCCCTGGAGGGGCGAAACTGTTTTTT
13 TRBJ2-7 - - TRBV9 CASSVAGTYEQYF TGTGCCAGCAGCGTAGCGGGGACCTACGAGCAGTACTTC
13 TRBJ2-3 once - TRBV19 CASRRYGTDTQYF TGTGCCAGTAGACGTTATGGCACAGATACGCAGTATTTT
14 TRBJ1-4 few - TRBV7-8 CASSSGPRNEKLFF TGTGCCAGCAGCTCAGGGCCCAGGAATGAAAAACTGTTTTTT
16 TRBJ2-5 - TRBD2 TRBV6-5 CASSYSLAGGRETQYF TGTGCCAGCAGTTACAGCCTAGCGGGGGGGAGAGAGACCCAGTACTTC
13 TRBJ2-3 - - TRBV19 CAREEQGPDTQYF TGTGCCAGGGAAGAACAGGGCCCAGATACGCAGTATTTT
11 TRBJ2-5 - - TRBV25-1 CASSDLETQYF TGTGCCAGCAGTGATTTAGAGACCCAGTACTTC
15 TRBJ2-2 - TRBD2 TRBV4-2 CASSQGGLAAGELFF TGTGCCAGCAGCCAAGGGGGACTAGCCGCCGGGGAGCTGTTTTTT
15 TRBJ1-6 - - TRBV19 CASSTTGTYNSPLHF TGTGCCAGTAGTACTACAGGAACCTATAATTCACCCCTCCACTTT
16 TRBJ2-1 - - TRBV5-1 CASIPLYGGSYNEQFF TGCGCCAGCATCCCCCTGTACGGGGGCTCCTACAATGAGCAGTTCTTC
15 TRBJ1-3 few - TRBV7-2 CASSLEPGSGNTIYF TGTGCCAGCAGCTTAGAACCAGGCTCTGGAAACACCATATATTTT
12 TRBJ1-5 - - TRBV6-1 CASRQINQPQHF TGTGCCAGCAGGCAGATCAATCAGCCCCAGCATTTT
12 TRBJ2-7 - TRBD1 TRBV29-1 CSTRDSLYEQYF TGCAGCACTAGGGACAGCCTCTACGAGCAGTACTTC
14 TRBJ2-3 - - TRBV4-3 CASSPSRTTDTQYF TGCGCCAGCAGCCCGTCTCGAACCACAGATACGCAGTATTTT
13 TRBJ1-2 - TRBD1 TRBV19 CASRTGSLYGYTF TGTGCCAGTAGGACAGGGAGTCTCTATGGCTACACCTTC
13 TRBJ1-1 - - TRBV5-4 CATQRGDDTEAFF TGTGCCACCCAAAGGGGGGACGACACTGAAGCTTTCTTT
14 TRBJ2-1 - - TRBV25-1 CASSEFSLNGEQFF TGTGCCAGCAGTGAATTCTCACTTAACGGCGAGCAGTTCTTC
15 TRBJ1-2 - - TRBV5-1 CASNLQGGGSYGYTF TGCGCCAGCAACCTGCAAGGCGGGGGAAGCTATGGCTACACCTTC
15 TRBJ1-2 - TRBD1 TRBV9 CASSAQGTGLRGYTF TGTGCCAGCAGCGCACAGGGGACAGGGCTGCGGGGCTACACCTTC
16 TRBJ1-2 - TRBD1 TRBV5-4 CASSSLSGGDLYGYTF TGTGCCAGCAGTTCACTCTCAGGGGGCGATCTCTATGGCTACACCTTC
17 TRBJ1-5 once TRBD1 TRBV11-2 CASSGGQGKYSNQPQHF TGTGCCAGCAGCGGGGGACAGGGGAAGTATAGCAATCAGCCCCAGCATTTT
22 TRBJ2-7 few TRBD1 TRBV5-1 CASSLDYIRPGQETKSSYEQYF TGCGCCAGCAGCTTGGATTACATTCGCCCGGGACAGGAGACAAAGAGCTCCTACGAGCAGTACTTC
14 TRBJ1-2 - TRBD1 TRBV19 CASSTHRGGYGYTF TGTGCCAGTAGTACCCACAGGGGTGGCTATGGCTACACCTTC
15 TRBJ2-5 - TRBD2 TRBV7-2 CATGLAGGFQETQYF TGTGCCACAGGACTAGCGGGGGGGTTCCAAGAGACCCAGTACTTC
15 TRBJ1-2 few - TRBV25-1 CASHPAGEGRYGYTF TGTGCCAGCCACCCTGCGGGCGAGGGGAGGTATGGCTACACCTTC
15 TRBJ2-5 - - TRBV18 CASSPTLGLQETQYF TGTGCCAGCTCACCAACTCTAGGGTTACAAGAGACCCAGTACTTC
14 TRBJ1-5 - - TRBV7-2 CASSLMGGNQPQHF TGTGCCAGCAGCTTAATGGGAGGCAATCAGCCCCAGCATTTT
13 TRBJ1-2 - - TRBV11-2 CASSLNGQDGYTF TGTGCCAGCAGCTTAAACGGGCAGGATGGCTACACCTTC
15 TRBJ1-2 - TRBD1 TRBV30 CAWRTKGQSLDGYTF TGTGCCTGGAGGACTAAGGGACAGTCGCTGGATGGCTACACCTTC
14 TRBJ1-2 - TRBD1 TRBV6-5 CASSPGTGNYGYTF TGTGCCAGCAGTCCGGGGACAGGGAACTATGGCTACACCTTC
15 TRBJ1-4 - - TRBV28 CASQQVGQINEKLFF TGTGCCAGCCAACAAGTTGGGCAGATAAATGAAAAACTGTTTTTT
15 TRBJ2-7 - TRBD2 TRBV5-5 CASSLVAGAPYEQYF TGTGCCAGCAGCTTGGTAGCGGGGGCTCCCTACGAGCAGTACTTC
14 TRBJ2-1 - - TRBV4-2 CASSQVKEHNEQFF TGTGCCAGCAGCCAAGTGAAGGAACACAATGAGCAGTTCTTC
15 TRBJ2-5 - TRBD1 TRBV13 CASLDSGTGRETQYF TGTGCCAGCCTTGATTCCGGGACAGGGAGAGAGACCCAGTACTTC
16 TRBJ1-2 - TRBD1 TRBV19 CASIDWTGSTNYGYTF TGTGCCAGTATCGACTGGACAGGATCGACCAACTATGGCTACACCTTC
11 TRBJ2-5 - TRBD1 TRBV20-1 CSSTGVETQYF TGCAGTTCTACAGGGGTAGAGACCCAGTACTTC
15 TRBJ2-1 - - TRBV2 CASSERLVVSNEQFF TGTGCCAGCAGTGAGAGACTAGTCGTGTCAAATGAGCAGTTCTTC
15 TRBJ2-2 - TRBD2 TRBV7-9 CASNTLAGGTGELFF TGTGCCAGCAACACACTAGCGGGAGGGACCGGGGAGCTGTTTTTT
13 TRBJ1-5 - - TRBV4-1 CASSQDPHQPQHF TGCGCCAGCAGCCAAGACCCCCACCAGCCCCAGCATTTT
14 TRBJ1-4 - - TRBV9 CASGGPSSNEKLFF TGTGCCAGCGGAGGACCTAGTTCTAATGAAAAACTGTTTTTT
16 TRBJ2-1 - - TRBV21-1 CASSGTPEGSYNEQFF TGTGCCAGCAGCGGGACCCCCGAGGGCTCCTACAATGAGCAGTTCTTC
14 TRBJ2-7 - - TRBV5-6 CASTLTGSSYEQYF TGTGCCAGCACCCTCACGGGTAGCTCCTACGAGCAGTACTTC
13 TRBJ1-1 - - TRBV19 CASRGQGPLRAFF TGTGCCAGTAGGGGCCAGGGCCCCCTGAGAGCTTTCTTT
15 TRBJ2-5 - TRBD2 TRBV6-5 CASSSGTSGGETQYF TGTGCCAGCAGTTCCGGGACTAGCGGGGGGGAGACCCAGTACTTC
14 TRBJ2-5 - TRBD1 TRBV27 CASKKGALGETQYF TGTGCCAGCAAGAAGGGGGCCCTGGGGGAGACCCAGTACTTC
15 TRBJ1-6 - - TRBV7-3 CASSRAGGDNSPLHF TGTGCCAGCAGCCGGGCGGGGGGAGATAATTCACCCCTCCACTTT
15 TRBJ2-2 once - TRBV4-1 CASSYLGGRTGELFF TGCGCCAGCAGCTATTTAGGAGGGCGCACCGGGGAGCTGTTTTTT
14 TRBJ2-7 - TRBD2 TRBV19 CASSIGTSGGEQYF TGTGCCAGTAGTATCGGGACTAGCGGGGGAGAGCAGTACTTC
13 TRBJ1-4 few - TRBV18 CASSRATNEKLFF TGTGCCAGCTCACGTGCAACTAATGAAAAACTGTTTTTT
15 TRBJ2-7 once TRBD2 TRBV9 CASSGASGMLGEQYF TGTGCCAGCAGCGGCGCTAGCGGGATGTTGGGAGAGCAGTACTTC
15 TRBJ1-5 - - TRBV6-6 CASIDLSDSNQPQHF TGTGCCAGCATAGATCTATCAGATAGCAATCAGCCCCAGCATTTT
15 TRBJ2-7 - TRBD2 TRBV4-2 CASSPTSGGNYEQYF TGTGCCAGCAGCCCTACCAGCGGGGGGAACTACGAGCAGTACTTC